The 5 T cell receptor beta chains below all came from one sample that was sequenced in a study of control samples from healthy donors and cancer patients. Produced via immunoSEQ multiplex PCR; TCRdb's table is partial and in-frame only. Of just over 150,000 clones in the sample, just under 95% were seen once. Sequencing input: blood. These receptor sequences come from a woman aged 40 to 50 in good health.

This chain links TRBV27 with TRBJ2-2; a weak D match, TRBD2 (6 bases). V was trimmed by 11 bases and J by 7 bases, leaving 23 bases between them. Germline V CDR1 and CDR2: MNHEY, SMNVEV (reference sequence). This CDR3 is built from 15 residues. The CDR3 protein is CAPPGPGACGGELFF. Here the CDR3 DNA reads TGTGCCCCCCCGGGGCCGGGAGCTTGTGGCGGGGAGCTGTTTTTT.

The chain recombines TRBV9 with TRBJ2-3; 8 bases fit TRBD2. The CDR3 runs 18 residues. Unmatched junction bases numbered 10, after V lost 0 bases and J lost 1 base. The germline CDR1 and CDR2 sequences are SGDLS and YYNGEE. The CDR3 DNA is TGTGCCAGCAGCGTAGGGGCGTCGGCTAGCGGGCGCACAGATACGCAGTATTTT. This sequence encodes CASSVGASASGRTDTQYF.

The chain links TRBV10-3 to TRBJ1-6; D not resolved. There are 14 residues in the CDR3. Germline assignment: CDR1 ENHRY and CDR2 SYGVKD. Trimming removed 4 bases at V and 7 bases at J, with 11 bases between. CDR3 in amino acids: CAISARAENSPLHF. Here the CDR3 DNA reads TGTGCCATCAGTGCTAGGGCAGAGAATTCACCCCTCCACTTT.

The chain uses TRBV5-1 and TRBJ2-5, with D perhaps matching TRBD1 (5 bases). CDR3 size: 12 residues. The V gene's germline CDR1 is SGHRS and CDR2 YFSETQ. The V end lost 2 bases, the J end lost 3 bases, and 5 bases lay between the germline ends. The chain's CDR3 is CASSFREETQYF. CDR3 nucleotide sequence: TGCGCCAGCAGCTTCAGGGAAGAGACCCAGTACTTC.

The CDR3, as DNA: TGTGCCAGCAGCTCCGCAGGGGGGATATCACCCCTCCACTTT. Residues: CASSSAGGISPLHF. The rearrangement joins TRBV6-5 to TRBJ1-6, with TRBD1 identical over 7 bases. Germline CDR1 reads MNHEY; CDR2 reads SVGAGI. V was clipped by 6 bases and J by 10 bases; unmatched bases: 9. The CDR3 spans 14 residues.